This T cell receptor beta chain stems from a study of blood T cell repertoires in COVID-19 (dated by TCRdb to about 2020). In the study overall: Collaborator samples came from the United States, Italy and Spain and covered acute and convalescent phases of COVID-19. The prospective study material was composed of cDNA or gDNA derived from T cells, B-cell-depleted T cells, or PBMCs. Subjects who had been exposed to COVID-19, were actively infected with it, or had recovered from it provided the deeply sampled blood TCRbeta repertoires that made up the dataset. The repertoires were made available in a free public database intended to serve as a resource for research on the immune response to SARS-CoV-2. The samples were drawn from two sources: the first 160 participants of the ongoing ImmuneRACE study, and approximately 1,300 subjects contributed by 6 global collaborators. The sample metadata nearly always contained a de-identified subject ID, COVID-19 status, age in years and sex. Where HLA class I and class II types were available, the types were taken from metadata supplied by the sample provider, not from assay-based typing.

Study-level results and caveats: Clinical and demographic metadata were provided uncurated, with the amount varying by source and participant.

From the germline V gene (reference sequence), CDR1 is LNHDA and CDR2 is SQIVND. The CDR3 contains 12 residues, cysteine and phenylalanine counted. Of all the DNA, just the CDR3 is kept, 36 bases in frame from base 1. Cut back by 3 bases and 8 bases, the V and J ends lie 8 bases apart. Whole blood was collected in K2EDTA tubes by collaborating institutions according to the institutions' own protocols. For TCRbeta analysis, collaborators shipped samples in one of three forms: frozen whole blood, isolated PBMCs, or DNA extracted from either of those sample types. Comments on this clone: This clone's antigen is unknown. No qualities accompany the bases; no much larger clone lies one base away.

TCRbeta CDR3 regions were amplified from genomic DNA by means of the immunoSEQ Assay, a bias-controlled multiplex PCR. As for the authors' bioinformatics: The number of nucleated cells in each sample was estimated from the amplification of reference gene primers within the assay. To quantify the absolute abundance of each unique TCRbeta CDR3 rearrangement, sequence reads were collapsed and filtered. For each sample, productive Simpson clonality was calculated as the square root of Simpson's diversity index across productive rearrangements. Here the immuneACCESS table is served through TCRdb, limited to in-frame sequences with V and J called. Missing clones are a known gap in these copies; in checked studies unresolved V genes cover under half, and the rest lacks a known reason. The V and J calls and clone size were taken over from that table, and D and trimming were inferred from the DNA. A total of 50,000 to 60,000 clones appear in this sample, approximately 90% of them only once. The ten top clones hold roughly 9.8% of the sample.

This TCR was sampled from an elderly woman with acute or convalescent COVID-19. The V and J segments used are TRBV19 and TRBJ2-1; the D gene is not confidently resolved. What was sequenced was peripheral blood. DNA sequence: TGTGCCAGTAGTATTCGTTCCCATGAGCAGTTCTTC. This translates into CASSIRSHEQFF. Joined to the reference TRBV19 and TRBJ2-1 proteins, this CDR3 gives the full variable domain: DGGITQSPKYLFRKEGQNVTLSCEQNLNHDAMYWYRQDPGQGLRLIYYSQIVNDFQKGDIAEGYSVSREKKESFPLTVTSAQKNPTAFYLCASSIRSHEQFFGPGTRLTVL.